What follows are 24 T cell receptor beta chains derived from one specimen sequenced in a study of T cells after yellow fever vaccination. One entry per CDR3 protein results from TCRdb running MiXCR on the 5' RACE reads. The sample includes 100,000 to 150,000 distinct CDR3 sequences, under 8.5% of them seen just once. Sequencing was performed on CD4+ T cells sorted from PBMCs, taken 9 to 11 days after the first yellow fever vaccination. Every receptor here comes from a man aged 18 to 30 who received the YFV17D yellow fever vaccine.

In this sample, this clonotype turned up many times. This chain joins TRBV12-3 or TRBV12-4 and TRBJ2-1, with TRBD2 matching over 8 bases. With V trimmed by 3 bases and J by 3 bases, 1 base remained unmatched. The CDR3 has 14 residues. The CDR3 bases are TGTGCCAGCAGTTTCGGGACTAGCTACAATGAGCAGTTCTTC. It specifies CASSFGTSYNEQFF.

This clonotype was counted only a few times. The chain carries TRBV4-2 and TRBJ2-5; TRBD1 or TRBD2 may be the D gene (5 bases each). The CDR3 is 14 amino acids. CDR1 and CDR2 from the germline V gene are LGHNA and YNFKEQ. Between the trimmed V and J ends, which lost 1 base and 7 bases, there was a span of 13 bases. The CDR3 loop is CASSQGGGQGTQYF. CDR3 DNA: TGTGCCAGCAGCCAAGGGGGCGGGCAGGGGACCCAGTACTTC.

Of note for this clonotype: A much more abundant neighbour one base away suggests this may be a read error. The rearrangement uses TRBV7-6 and TRBJ1-2; D is unclear. V gave up 2 bases and J gave up 4 bases, with 8 bases separating them. The CDR3 spans 13 residues. From germline, CDR1 is SGHVS and CDR2 FNYEAQ. The CDR3 region has the DNA TGTGCCAGCAGCTTAAATAGTTTCTATGGCTACACCTTC. Translated: CASSLNSFYGYTF.

This clonotype was recorded at least ten times. This chain links TRBV24-1 with TRBJ2-2, with TRBD2 identical over 8 bases. Germline assignment: CDR1 KGHDR and CDR2 SFDVKD. The CDR3 extends over 17 amino acids. Germline trimming cut 10 bases from V and 1 base from J; bases unmatched to any gene: 13. The CDR3 DNA sequence: TGTGCCACAAATCCGGCAAGCGGGGGAGAGAACACCGGGGAGCTGTTTTTT. Protein: CATNPASGGENTGELFF.

This rearrangement joins TRBV27 to TRBJ1-5; unclear D gene. The germline V and J ends were trimmed by 6 bases and 5 bases, with 17 bases remaining between them. There are 15 residues in the CDR3. Germline-derived CDR1 and CDR2 are MNHEY and SMNVEV (reference sequence). The CDR3 is CASRTSSNPYQPQHF. The CDR3 DNA follows: TGTGCCAGCAGGACCTCAAGTAACCCATATCAGCCCCAGCATTTT.

This clonotype was seen only a few times. The chain combines TRBV4-3 with TRBJ2-3; no firm D call. Trimming took 0 bases from V and 6 from J, leaving 19 bases between them. The CDR3 is made up of 17 amino acids. Germline CDR1 LGHNA, CDR2 YSLEER. CDR3 sequence reads: CASSQDLRQTVGDTQYF. In nucleotides, the CDR3 is TGCGCCAGCAGCCAAGATTTGAGGCAGACTGTGGGGGATACGCAGTATTTT.

This clonotype was picked up many times. V is TRBV10-1 and J is TRBJ2-3; D is unresolved. Germline loops: CDR1 WNHNN, CDR2 SYGVQD (reference sequence). The length of the CDR3 is 12 residues. V lost 10 bases and J 1 base, leaving 9 bases between the germline ends. In nucleotides, the CDR3 is TGCGCCACCTCGCAAGGCACAGATACGCAGTATTTT. Amino acids: CATSQGTDTQYF.

This clonotype came up many times. The chain employs TRBV27 and TRBJ2-7; D is undetermined. The V and J ends lost 6 bases and 6 bases respectively, with 15 bases between them. Germline values: CDR1 MNHEY, CDR2 SMNVEV (reference sequence). The CDR3 totals 13 residues. CDR3 nucleotide sequence: TGTGCCAGCAGCCGGGCCCAAGTGGGCGAGCAGTACTTC. Translated, it gives CASSRAQVGEQYF.

This clonotype appeared many times. The chain carries TRBV6-1 and TRBJ1-5; 7 bases are shared with TRBD1. This CDR3 is built from 14 residues. Germline V CDR1 and CDR2: MNHNS, SASEGT. After removal of 6 bases from V and 3 bases from J, the junction contained 5 bases not matched to a gene. The CDR3 coding sequence is TGTGCCAGCAGAACAGGACAGGACAATCAGCCCCAGCATTTT. Amino acids: CASRTGQDNQPQHF.

Ten or more counts support this clonotype. This chain uses TRBV12-3 or TRBV12-4 with TRBJ2-2, with a tentative D call TRBD2 (5 bases). V was clipped by 7 bases and J by 3 bases, with 15 bases between them. The CDR3 totals 15 residues. This CDR3 is CASTPPGSYTGELFF. The DNA of the CDR3 is TGTGCCAGCACCCCCCCGGGAAGCTACACCGGGGAGCTGTTTTTT.

This clonotype was detected only a few times. The V and J genes are TRBV6-2 or TRBV6-3 and TRBJ2-7, with D uncertain. Germline V gene lookup returns CDR1 MNHEY and CDR2 SVGEGT. The CDR3 is made up of 15 amino acids. V shed 2 bases and J shed 3 bases, with 14 bases lying between them. The CDR3 sequence is CASSYISSSFYEQYF. DNA for the CDR3: TGTGCCAGCAGTTACATCAGTTCGTCGTTCTACGAGCAGTACTTC.

This clonotype was found many times. The rearrangement uses TRBV7-9 and TRBJ2-1; TRBD2 is a possible D gene (7 bases). CDR3 size: 18 residues. The V end was cut by 2 bases, the J end by 4 bases, with 21 bases between. Germline V gene data show CDR1 as SEHNR and CDR2 as FQNEAQ (reference sequence). The CDR3 coding sequence is TGTGCCAGCAGCTTATTTTCCGGGGGGCCTTCAACTTACAATGAGCAGTTCTTC. Translating it yields CASSLFSGGPSTYNEQFF.

This clonotype occurred many times. V gene TRBV7-3 combines with J gene TRBJ2-5; D is uncertain. The CDR3 spans 14 residues. In germline, CDR1 is SGHTA, CDR2 FQGTGA. V was clipped by 2 bases and J by 7 bases, with 14 bases between them. In DNA form, the CDR3 reads TGTGCCAGCAGCTTATCATCGTCCGCCGGGACCCAGTACTTC. Translation gives CASSLSSSAGTQYF.

In this sample, this clonotype turned up many times. V and J are TRBV7-3 and TRBJ1-6; D is possibly TRBD1 (5 bases). This CDR3 contains 14 residues. Trimming removed 5 bases at V and 10 bases at J, with 15 bases between. CDR1 SGHTA and CDR2 FQGTGA come from the germline V gene. As DNA, the CDR3 is TGTGCCAGCAGCAAGGGGTCCCTTGGATCACCCCTCCACTTT. Protein: CASSKGSLGSPLHF.

The V and J genes are TRBV4-3 and TRBJ2-5; D may be TRBD2 (5 bases). This CDR3 has 15 residues. Per germline, CDR1 LGHNA and CDR2 YSLEER. V lost 0 bases to trimming and J lost 5 bases, with 13 bases between them. DNA of the CDR3: TGCGCCAGCAGCCAAGATCTAGCAGAGAGGGAGACCCAGTACTTC. It is translated as CASSQDLAERETQYF.

The rearrangement joins TRBV7-9 to TRBJ1-2; TRBD1 matches at 9 bases. V lost 0 bases and J lost 7; bases outside the gene matches: 3. The CDR3 is made up of 14 amino acids. The germline V gene has CDR1 SEHNR and CDR2 FQNEAQ (reference sequence). The CDR3 loop reads CASSLADRGSGYTF. CDR3 nucleotides: TGTGCCAGCAGCTTAGCGGACAGGGGTAGTGGCTACACCTTC.

This clonotype was seen many times. The V and J genes are TRBV7-2 and TRBJ1-5, with D unresolved. Trimming took off 2 bases at V and 2 bases at J, with 4 bases between the two ends. The CDR3 has 13 residues. Germline V gives CDR1 SGHTA, CDR2 FQGNSA. DNA of the CDR3: TGTGCCAGCAGCTTAAGGGGCAATCAGCCCCAGCATTTT. Protein product: CASSLRGNQPQHF. Variable domain in full (rest from reference TRBV7-2 and TRBJ1-5): GAGVSQSPSNKVTEKGKDVELRCDPISGHTALYWYRQSLGQGLEFLIYFQGNSAPDKSGLPSDRFSAERTGGSVSTLTIQRTQQEDSAVYLCASSLRGNQPQHFGDGTRLSIL.

The genes are TRBV5-4 and TRBJ1-1, with D perhaps TRBD1 (6 bases). This CDR3 is 12 amino acids long. Trimming stripped 4 bases from V and 10 bases from J, with 14 bases between. The germline V gene has CDR1 SGHNT and CDR2 YYREEE (reference sequence). The CDR3 bases are TGTGCCAGCAGCAACTACAGGGAGGGAGCTTTCTTT. Amino acids: CASSNYREGAFF.

Ten or more counts support this clonotype. The rearrangement links TRBV6-5 to TRBJ1-1; D might be TRBD1 (6 bases). The CDR3 runs 14 residues. V shed 10 bases and J shed 7 bases, with 22 bases lying between them. Germline values: CDR1 MNHEY, CDR2 SVGAGI. CDR3 sequence reads: CATADAGQKGEAFF. The CDR3 DNA is TGTGCCACCGCCGACGCGGGACAAAAGGGTGAAGCTTTCTTT.

At least ten counts were recorded for this clonotype. This rearrangement joins TRBV7-2 to TRBJ2-4; 8 bases agree with TRBD2. V gave up 5 bases and J gave up 9 bases; unmatched junction bases: 6. The CDR3 extends over 13 amino acids. Germline V gives CDR1 SGHTA, CDR2 FQGNSA. The CDR3 nucleotides are TGTGCCAGCAGCCTGGGACTAGTCGGCATTCAGTACTTC. It yields the protein CASSLGLVGIQYF. Drawing the rest from reference TRBV7-2 and TRBJ2-4, the complete variable domain is GAGVSQSPSNKVTEKGKDVELRCDPISGHTALYWYRQSLGQGLEFLIYFQGNSAPDKSGLPSDRFSAERTGGSVSTLTIQRTQQEDSAVYLCASSLGLVGIQYFGAGTRLSVL.

In this sample, this clonotype turned up many times. The gene calls are TRBV25-1 and TRBJ2-6; 9 positions agree with TRBD1. The germline gives CDR1 MGHDK, CDR2 SYGVNS. This CDR3 has 18 residues. J was trimmed by 4 bases and V by 3 bases; bases with no gene match: 10. The CDR3 loop is CASSDPRDRVFGANVLTF. DNA of the CDR3: TGTGCCAGCAGTGATCCCCGGGACAGGGTCTTCGGGGCCAACGTCCTGACTTTC.

This clonotype occurred many times. The V gene is TRBV12-3 or TRBV12-4, the J gene TRBJ1-3; D is undetermined. CDR3 length: 15 amino acids. Trimming removed 7 bases at V and 6 bases at J, with 19 bases between. The CDR3 DNA reads TGTGCCAGCACTCCCGGGCCCCGGGCAGCAAACACCATATATTTT. Translated: CASTPGPRAANTIYF.

This clonotype showed up many times. This chain connects TRBV5-1 to TRBJ2-3, with TRBD2 identical over 15 bases. The germline CDR1 and CDR2 sequences are SGHRS and YFSETQ. This CDR3 region has 15 residues. With V trimmed by 3 bases and J by 6 bases, 2 bases remained unmatched. DNA of the CDR3: TGCGCCAGCAGCTCGGGGACTAGCGGGGGGGATACGCAGTATTTT. Protein: CASSSGTSGGDTQYF.

There are many counts of this clonotype. The chain couples TRBV5-1 to TRBJ2-5, with TRBD2 as a possible D gene (6 bases). Trimming removed 0 bases at V and 1 base at J, with 13 bases between. Per the germline V gene, CDR1 is SGHRS and CDR2 is YFSETQ. The CDR3 contains 16 residues. Here the CDR3 DNA reads TGCGCCAGCAGCTTGGCCAGGAGCGGGCCCCAAGAGACCCAGTACTTC. Translating gives CASSLARSGPQETQYF.